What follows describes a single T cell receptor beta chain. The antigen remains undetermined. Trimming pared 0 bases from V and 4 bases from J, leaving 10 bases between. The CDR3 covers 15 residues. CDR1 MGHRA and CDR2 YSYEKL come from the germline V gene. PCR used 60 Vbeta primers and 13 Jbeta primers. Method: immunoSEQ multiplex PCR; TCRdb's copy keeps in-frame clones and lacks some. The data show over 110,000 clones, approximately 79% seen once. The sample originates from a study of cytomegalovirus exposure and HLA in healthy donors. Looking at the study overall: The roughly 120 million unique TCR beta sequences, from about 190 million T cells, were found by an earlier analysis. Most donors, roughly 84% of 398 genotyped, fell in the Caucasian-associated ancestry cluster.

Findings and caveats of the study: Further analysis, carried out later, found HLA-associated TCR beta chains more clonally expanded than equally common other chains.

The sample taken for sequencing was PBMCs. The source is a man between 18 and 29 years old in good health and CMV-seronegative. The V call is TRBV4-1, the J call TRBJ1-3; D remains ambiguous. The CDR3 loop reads CASSQDPASGNTIYF. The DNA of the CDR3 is TGCGCCAGCAGCCAAGATCCAGCGTCCGGAAACACCATATATTTT.